A single sample is the source of the 20 T cell receptor beta chains below, sequenced in a study of blood T cell repertoires in COVID-19. Only in-frame clones appear in the TCRdb table, and some are missing; sequencing was by immunoSEQ multiplex PCR. The table includes around 200,000 clones, roughly 84% detected once. What was sequenced was peripheral blood. Receptors were obtained from a man in his fifties with active or convalescent COVID-19.

The rearrangement uses TRBV12-5 and TRBJ1-2, with 8 bases lining up with TRBD1. Trimming took 3 bases from V and 6 from J; bases not matched to a gene: 6. From germline, CDR1 is LGHNT and CDR2 FRNRAP. The CDR3 totals 14 residues. The CDR3 region is CASGLSGGSDGYTF. The CDR3 nucleotides read TGTGCTAGTGGTTTATCAGGGGGCTCGGATGGCTACACCTTC.

The genes are TRBV24-1 and TRBJ2-5, with D maybe TRBD1 (6 bases). Deletions cut 9 bases from V and 4 bases from J, with 14 bases between. Per germline, CDR1 KGHDR and CDR2 SFDVKD. This CDR3 has 13 amino acids. In DNA form, the CDR3 reads TGTGCCACCGAAGGACAGCCGGGAGAGACCCAGTACTTC. This sequence encodes CATEGQPGETQYF.

J is TRBJ2-7 and V is TRBV5-1; weak D call: TRBD2 (6 bases). Trimming cost V 7 bases and J 2 bases, with 16 bases left between them. Germline V lookup: CDR1 SGHRS, CDR2 YFSETQ. CDR3 length: 14 amino acids. The CDR3 spells CASGGRDSTYEQYF. The CDR3 coding sequence is TGCGCCAGCGGAGGCCGGGACTCTACCTACGAGCAGTACTTC.

This chain uses TRBV11-2 with TRBJ2-3; 9 bases agree with TRBD2. Germline V gene lookup returns CDR1 SGHAT and CDR2 FQNNGV. After removal of 0 bases from V and 3 bases from J, the junction contained 10 bases not matched to a gene. The length of the CDR3 is 18 residues. In DNA, the CDR3 is TGTGCCAGCAGCTTAGATCAAGGGCGGGGGGGCTTAACAGATACGCAGTATTTT. Protein: CASSLDQGRGGLTDTQYF.

The V call is TRBV20-1, the J call TRBJ1-5; D is unclear. With 3 bases removed from V and 4 bases from J, the gap between germline ends came to 7 bases. The germline gives CDR1 DFQATT, CDR2 SNEGSKA (reference sequence). The CDR3 runs to 12 residues. The CDR3 spells CSASRENQPQHF. The CDR3 region has the DNA TGCAGTGCTAGTCGCGAAAATCAGCCCCAGCATTTT.

This CDR3 is CASSQQGGNKLFF. DNA of the CDR3: TGCGCCAGCAGCCAGCAGGGGGGCAATAAACTGTTTTTT. V gene TRBV4-1 combines with J gene TRBJ1-4; 7 bases map to TRBD1. The CDR3 contains 13 residues. Unmatched junction bases numbered 6, after V lost 3 bases and J lost 11 bases. From germline, CDR1 is MGHRA and CDR2 YSYEKL.

The rearrangement links TRBV5-4 to TRBJ1-1; 10 bases align to TRBD1. This CDR3 contains 16 residues. V dropped 4 bases and J dropped 7; count of bases not matched to a gene: 13. The V gene's germline CDR1 is SGHNT and CDR2 YYREEE (reference sequence). The CDR3 sequence is CASSPGGTGVKGEAFF. CDR3 in DNA: TGTGCCAGCAGCCCGGGGGGGACAGGGGTGAAAGGTGAAGCTTTCTTT.

This clone occurred once. This chain uses TRBV30 with TRBJ1-5, with 7 bases that match TRBD1. Unmatched junction bases numbered 9, after V lost 4 bases and J lost 6 bases. The CDR3 covers 14 residues. Germline V lookup: CDR1 GTSNPN, CDR2 SVGIG (reference sequence). The CDR3: CAWNDQGVLQPQHF. In nucleotides, the CDR3 is TGTGCCTGGAACGATCAGGGGGTGCTTCAGCCCCAGCATTTT.

This sequence joins TRBV30 and TRBJ2-7, with 10 bases lining up with TRBD2. This CDR3 contains 15 residues. In germline, CDR1 is GTSNPN, CDR2 SVGIG (reference sequence). The J segment lost 0 bases and the V segment lost 4 bases, leaving 6 bases of the junction unmatched. CDR3 region: CAWTLAGASSYEQYF. DNA for the CDR3: TGTGCCTGGACGCTAGCGGGGGCGAGCTCCTACGAGCAGTACTTC.

Remarks on this clone: Other nucleotide sequences in the sample specify the same CDR3. The chain couples TRBV11-3 to TRBJ2-1; D perhaps matches TRBD2 (7 bases). Germline V CDR1 and CDR2: SGHNT, YENEEA. This CDR3 spans 15 amino acids. V was clipped by 3 bases and J by 1 base, with 10 bases between them. The CDR3 protein is CASSLGGASYNEQFF. In nucleotides, the CDR3 is TGTGCCAGCAGCTTGGGGGGGGCTTCCTACAATGAGCAGTTCTTC.

This chain links TRBV5-1 with TRBJ1-1; TRBD1 aligns across 7 bases. CDR3 length: 17 residues. The germline CDR1 and CDR2 sequences are SGHRS and YFSETQ. V lost 5 bases, J lost 0 bases, and 13 bases stayed unmatched. The CDR3 here is CASRSGGGASVNTEAFF. The DNA for the CDR3 is TGCGCCAGCAGGAGCGGAGGGGGCGCGTCCGTGAACACTGAAGCTTTCTTT.

This clone appeared a single time. This chain uses TRBV29-1 with TRBJ2-5; 7 bases line up with TRBD2. The length of the CDR3 is 14 residues. The V and J ends lost 3 bases and 6 bases, in that order; junction bases with no gene match: 10. The germline V gene encodes CDR1 SQVTM and CDR2 ANQGSEA. In DNA form, the CDR3 reads TGCAGCGTTGAGGCAGGGAGGGGTGAAAAGACCCAGTACTTC. As protein: CSVEAGRGEKTQYF.

To note about this clone: Within the sample, other DNA sequences also encode this same CDR3. The genes are TRBV4-1 and TRBJ1-2; D gene unclear. The CDR3 spans 13 residues. Trimming took 0 bases from V and 4 from J, leaving 6 bases between them. Germline lookup yields CDR1 MGHRA and CDR2 YSYEKL. The CDR3 DNA is TGCGCCAGCAGCCAAGAACAAATCTATGGCTACACCTTC. The encoded protein is CASSQEQIYGYTF.

CDR3 residues: CASSEPGQGLYGYTF. CDR3 nucleotide sequence: TGTGCCAGCAGTGAACCGGGACAGGGACTCTATGGCTACACCTTC. This sequence joins TRBV6-1 and TRBJ1-2, with 9 positions matching TRBD1. J gave up 4 bases and V 2 bases, and 5 bases lay outside the gene matches. CDR1 is MNHNS and CDR2 is SASEGT in the germline V gene. The length of the CDR3 is 15 residues.

The chain uses TRBV4-1 and TRBJ1-2; D may be TRBD1 (5 bases). Germline assignment: CDR1 MGHRA and CDR2 YSYEKL. With 2 bases removed from V and 3 bases from J, the gap between germline ends came to 7 bases. The CDR3 is 13 amino acids. CDR3 protein: CASSQRDYYGYTF. The CDR3, as DNA: TGCGCCAGCAGCCAAAGGGACTACTATGGCTACACCTTC.

The chain recombines TRBV6-5 with TRBJ1-5; 8 bases match TRBD1. Looked up from germline, CDR1 is MNHEY and CDR2 is SVGAGI. V shed 5 bases, J shed 8 bases, and the junction held 8 bases outside the gene matches. The CDR3 has 14 amino acids. The CDR3 nucleotides are TGTGCCAGCAGTCTTGCCAGGGGGCCTGAGCCCCAGCATTTT. It is translated as CASSLARGPEPQHF.

The rearrangement links TRBV6-4 to TRBJ2-1; 8 bases agree with TRBD2. Germline V lookup: CDR1 MRHNA, CDR2 SNTAGT. V lost 4 bases and J lost 3; bases outside the gene matches: 5. There are 15 residues in the CDR3. This CDR3 reads CASSGVRGGYNEQFF. CDR3 bases: TGTGCCAGCAGTGGGGTACGGGGGGGCTACAATGAGCAGTTCTTC.

The chain recombines TRBV11-3 with TRBJ1-1; a possible D gene is TRBD1 (5 bases). Germline V gene lookup returns CDR1 SGHNT and CDR2 YENEEA. The CDR3 covers 13 residues. V lost 5 bases and J 4 bases, leaving 11 bases between the germline ends. The CDR3 region is CASSPGGGTEAFF. CDR3 coding DNA: TGTGCCAGCAGCCCCGGGGGAGGCACTGAAGCTTTCTTT.

This clone has only a few counts. This CDR3 is CASGGGELNQPQHF. The DNA of the CDR3 is TGTGCGAGTGGGGGGGGTGAGCTCAATCAGCCCCAGCATTTT. The J gene is TRBJ1-5, the V gene TRBV6-6, with D maybe TRBD1 (5 bases). The CDR3 length is 14 residues. Germline CDR1 reads MNHNY; CDR2 reads SVGAGI (reference sequence).

This clone has a single count. The rearrangement uses TRBV30 and TRBJ1-2; TRBD1 agrees at 8 bases. Unmatched junction bases numbered 8, after V lost 2 bases and J lost 9 bases. This CDR3 spans 13 amino acids. The V gene's germline CDR1 is GTSNPN and CDR2 SVGIG (reference sequence). The CDR3 sequence: CAWSSGGAASYTF. CDR3 DNA: TGTGCCTGGAGTTCAGGGGGCGCGGCGAGCTACACCTTC.